This entry concerns a single T cell receptor (beta chain). Ages ranged from roughly 18 to 100 years, with residence in about 23 US areas. These data originate in a study of blood T cell repertoires in COVID-19. TCRdb keeps only in-frame clones here, not all; method: immunoSEQ multiplex PCR. The sample lists about 370,000 clones; about 89% were seen once. This CDR3 is built from 14 residues. The V gene lost 2 bases and the J gene lost 1 base, with 9 bases spanning the gap. Germline lookup yields CDR1 SGHNT and CDR2 YYREEE (reference sequence). The sample was PBMCs or T cells enriched from blood (not recorded which). The J gene is TRBJ1-1, the V gene TRBV5-4; the D is unclear. This TCR was recovered from a woman in her forties who had been exposed to COVID-19. The CDR3 loop reads CASSLVAPNTEAFF. CDR3 coding DNA: TGTGCCAGCAGCTTAGTAGCGCCGAACACTGAAGCTTTCTTT. Using reference TRBV5-4 and TRBJ1-1 for the parts outside the CDR3, the full variable domain is ETGVTQSPTHLIKTRGQQVTLRCSSQSGHNTVSWYQQALGQGPQFIFQYYREEENGRGNFPPRFSGLQFPNYSSELNVNALELDDSALYLCASSLVAPNTEAFFGQGTRLTVV.